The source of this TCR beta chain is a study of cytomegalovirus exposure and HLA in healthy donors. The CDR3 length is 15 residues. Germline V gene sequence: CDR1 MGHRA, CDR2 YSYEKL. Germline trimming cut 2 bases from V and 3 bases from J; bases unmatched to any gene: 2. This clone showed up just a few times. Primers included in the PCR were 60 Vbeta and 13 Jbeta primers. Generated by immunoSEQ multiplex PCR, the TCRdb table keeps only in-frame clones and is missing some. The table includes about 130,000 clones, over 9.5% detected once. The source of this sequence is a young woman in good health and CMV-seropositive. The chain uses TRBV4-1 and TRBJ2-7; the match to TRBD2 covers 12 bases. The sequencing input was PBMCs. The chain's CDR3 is CASSQRLAGDYEQYF. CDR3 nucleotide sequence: TGCGCCAGCAGCCAAAGACTAGCGGGAGACTACGAGCAGTACTTC.